This TCR beta chain is from a study of cytomegalovirus exposure and HLA in healthy donors (dated by TCRdb to the late 2010s). Looking at the study overall: In an earlier analysis of around 540 of the donors, approximately 300 Gb of sequence data and 100 million or so unique TCR beta sequences from 150 million to 200 million T cells were reported. An earlier analysis of fewer than 750 of the donors used high-throughput TCR beta sequencing to judge whether each TCR beta V gene segment behaved as functional or pseudogenic. The study aimed to test whether signatures of past pathogen exposure could be identified by cataloging public T cell receptors. A later genetic analysis used genome-wide SNP genotypes for about three fifths of the 666 donors, treating that subset as a discovery cohort. Donor age, sex, ethnicity and CMV serostatus were collected together with the repertoire data. Across 398 genotyped donors of the cohort, an average of roughly 200,000 unique TCR beta nucleotide sequences per donor were sequenced, and roughly 17% of those sequences were non-productive. Along with the approximately 700-subject first cohort, a separate validation cohort of over a hundred different subjects was used. Roughly five DR-DQ haplotypes were handled as single units for association and clustering, since linkage in the cohort was strong. To study patterns of TCR occurrence, a later analysis re-analyzed previously published TCR beta repertoires from just over 650 donors and added high-resolution HLA genotyping. The genetic ancestry cluster associated with self-reported Caucasian donors included about four fifths of the roughly 400 genotyped donors. Approximately 310 gigabases of sequencing data and tens of millions of unique TCR sequences were included in an early release covering roughly 700 HLA-typed donors. Typing coverage differed by locus: A, B, C, DRB1 and DQB1 were typed in about 620-640 donors, DQA1 in 522, DPA1 in some 610, and DPB1 in 450 to 490. To predict cytomegalovirus infection status, the study brought together high-throughput TCR immunosequencing, statistical association of individual TCRs with disease status, and machine learning. The T cell repertoires of 666 subjects were profiled by immunosequencing and related to cytomegalovirus serostatus. The later analysis used no new phenotypic data to find candidate immune exposures, relying instead on TCR beta sequences and their occurrence across donors. Class I and class II HLA loci were covered by the typing at four-digit resolution. Every repertoire in the discovery cohort had been generated on one and the same sequencing platform. Summary of the overall study and its limitations: Because some donors lacked HLA typing at each locus, the association tests relied only on the typed subset. When HLA alleles, especially DR and DQ, strongly co-occurred, TCR associations were difficult to assign to individual alleles. In a later analysis, several top co-occurrence clusters were reported to appear linked to parvovirus B19, influenza, CMV and Epstein-Barr virus. In a later analysis, HLA-associated TCR beta chains showed more clonal expansion and lower generation probabilities than non-associated chains that were equally common. The only immune exposure information available for the cohort was CMV serostatus. Sequencing depth was assumed to be roughly uniform across donors in the presence/absence analyses, though that assumption may not hold. A further reported finding was that TCR beta sequences accurately predicted the HLA-A and HLA-B alleles for most subjects in the first cohort. A later analysis associated 15,000 to 20,000 TCR beta sequences with specific HLA alleles at a false discovery rate of 0.05. Correlated functional status among segregating V segments might be attributable to linkage disequilibrium, but an unknown experimental factor could not be ruled out. A later analysis found that TCR association rates varied across HLA loci, with DRB1 alleles showing the most associated TCRs and HLA-C alleles the fewest. In the study, 164 TCR beta chains were listed as associated with cytomegalovirus. The authors suggested that the approach could potentially be generalized to other disease states and immunological phenotypes. Some IMGT-functional V segments, including TRBV6-2 and TRBV6-3, could not be distinguished by the 87-base-pair reads and were therefore excluded. An association between a missense DCLRE1C variant and V-gene and J-gene trimming of TCR beta chains was found in a later genetic analysis and replicated in an independent cohort. The classifier was reported to diagnose cytomegalovirus status with high specificity and sensitivity in both the original and validation cohorts. A few of the identified cytomegalovirus-associated TCR beta chains were confirmed in vitro to be specific for cytomegalovirus antigens. Most TCR sequences were seen in very few donors, while some public TCRs were found in many individuals. A later analysis found that most CMV-associated TCR beta chains appeared HLA-restricted, with HLA associations seemingly driven largely by CMV exposure. Compared with the 666-donor mean, donors in an Asian-associated ancestry cluster had fewer N-insertions in productive TCRs, according to a later genetic analysis. A group of highly shared sequence variants was considered likely to be a technical artifact of the sequencing pipeline. The earlier analysis of about 600 of the donors excluded roughly 16 rarely observed V segments, including chromosome 9 orphons, because counts were too low. Broadly in line with IMGT annotations, most TCR beta V segments showed up in productive rearrangements about 90% or about 30% of the time in an earlier analysis of some 590 of the donors. Only TCR beta chains were sequenced in this cohort, and the absence of alpha or paired-chain data limited detectable features.

The cohort consisted of approximately 670 healthy bone marrow donors. At the time of sampling, all cohort members were nominally healthy, though unrecorded immune exposures were likely present. The donor was CMV seropositive and was included in the group of some 290 seropositive cohort members. A peripheral blood sample was collected from each donor, and TCR beta sequencing was performed on peripheral blood mononuclear cells. The Qiagen DNeasy Blood Extraction Kit was used to extract genomic DNA from the blood cell samples. This clone appeared once. Which antigen it targets is not known. The sample holds no much larger clone one base away, and base qualities are not on file. The library was generated by the immunoSEQ multiplex PCR assay. The multiplex PCR relied on a mix of 60 forward primers for TCR Vbeta segments and 13 reverse primers for TCR Jbeta segments. A multiplex PCR assay on genomic DNA amplified the CDR3 region of rearranged TCR beta genes. The amplified TCR beta libraries were sequenced on the Illumina HiSeq System as 87-base-pair reads. On the study's bioinformatics: A later analysis counted about 80 million unique TCR beta chains across the 650 to 800 repertoires, and roughly 9.9 million of these chains were shared by at least two donors. Raw reads were error-corrected and collapsed into unique sequences with a nearest-neighbor algorithm that merged closely related sequences to remove PCR and sequencing errors. To assign V, D and J gene segments, CDR3 sequences were aligned to IMGT reference sequences. For a sequence to be retained, a match of at least six nucleotides to both a V gene segment and a J gene segment was required. Rearrangements were called productive when the CDR3 lacked stop codons and stayed in frame with V and J; all others were non-productive. CDR3 was defined according to IMGT convention as the region running from the second conserved V-encoded cysteine to the conserved J-encoded phenylalanine. Sequences without an unambiguous match to a single V gene segment were excluded from the earlier analysis of a few hundred of the donors. An earlier analysis of under 750 of the donors called V segments functional above 56.7% productive rearrangements and segregating when the between-donor standard deviation exceeded 5%. A statistical classification framework was developed to diagnose cytomegalovirus status using the catalog of TCR beta chain sequences. V and J gene assignment, in a later analysis, came from comparing TCR nucleotide sequences with IMGT/GENE-DB human TR gene sequences. A later analysis assigned CDR3 sequences and most-parsimonious VDJ recombination scenarios with the TCRdist pipeline. In a later analysis, each TCR beta chain was defined by its CDR3 amino acid sequence together with its V-gene family, and reads lacking a unique V-gene family were excluded. To address suspected cross-contamination and a sequencing artifact, a later analysis removed 592 highly shared, low-generation-probability nucleotide sequences. In a later analysis, a clonal expansion index was calculated for each public chain from normalized within-repertoire ranks of inferred template counts. Generation probabilities in a later analysis came from a VDJ recombination model fitted to out-of-frame rearrangements, and those results were checked against IGoR. A later analysis scored TCR-TCR, TCR-HLA and TCR-CMV co-occurrence with hypergeometric tests, applying a repertoire-size bias correction to TCR pairs. False discovery rates were estimated in a later analysis by permuting HLA or CMV assignments 20 times. In a later analysis, co-occurring TCRs were grouped using DBSCAN, with TCRdist sequence similarity added in when clustering inside HLA-allele-positive subsets. For co-occurrence clustering, repertoires with fewer than 30,000 or more than 120,000 public chains were excluded, along with 5 or 6 repertoires with anomalous nucleotide sharing. Here the immuneACCESS table is served through TCRdb, limited to in-frame sequences with V and J called. Missing clones are a known gap in these copies; in checked studies unresolved V genes cover under half, and the rest lacks a known reason. The V and J calls and clone size were taken over from that table, and D and trimming were inferred from the DNA. For this sample there are approximately 150,000 clones; 75% to 80% appear just once. Roughly 6% of the sample is in the top ten clones.

The V and J ends are trimmed by 3 bases and 5 bases, leaving 13 bases between them. CDR1 and CDR2 are drawn from the germline V gene (reference sequence): LNHDA, SQIVND. Taken from cysteine to phenylalanine, the CDR3 has 14 residues. Only the CDR3 region is kept as DNA, spanning 42 bases read in frame from base 1. The sequence came from a man in his forties in good health and CMV-seropositive. Material for sequencing was PBMCs. The chain joins TRBV19 to TRBJ2-5; possibly the D gene is TRBD2, per 7 matching bases. The DNA sequence reads TGTGCCAGTAGTATCCGGGGGGCCGTGGAGACCCAGTACTTC. Its translation is CASSIRGAVETQYF.